This TCR beta chain was found in a study of T cells in localized non-small cell lung cancer. The germline V and J ends were trimmed by 7 bases and 0 bases, with 12 bases remaining between them. This CDR3 spans 15 amino acids. Per germline, CDR1 SGHVS and CDR2 FQNEAQ. Method: immunoSEQ multiplex PCR; TCRdb's copy keeps in-frame clones and lacks some. This table has tens of thousands of clones, roughly 87% appearing once. The TCR comes from a man aged 40 to 75 with stage III lung adenocarcinoma. The source was peripheral blood mononuclear cells, collected before any cancer treatment. This chain uses TRBV7-8 with TRBJ1-4, with unresolved D. As DNA, the CDR3 is TGTGCCAGCAAGGCTAAACCTGCAACTAATGAAAAACTGTTTTTT. Translated: CASKAKPATNEKLFF.